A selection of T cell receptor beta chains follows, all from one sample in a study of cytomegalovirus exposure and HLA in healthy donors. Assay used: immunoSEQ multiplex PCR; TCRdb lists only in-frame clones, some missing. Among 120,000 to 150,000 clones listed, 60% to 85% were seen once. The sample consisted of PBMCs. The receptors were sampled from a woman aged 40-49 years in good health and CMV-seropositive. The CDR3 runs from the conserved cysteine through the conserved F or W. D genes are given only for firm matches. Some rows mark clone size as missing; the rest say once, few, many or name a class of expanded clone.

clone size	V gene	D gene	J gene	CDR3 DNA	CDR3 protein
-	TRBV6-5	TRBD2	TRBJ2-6	TGTGCCAGTAGGGCGGGGGGCTCTGGGGCCAACGTCCTGACTTTC	CASRAGGSGANVLTF
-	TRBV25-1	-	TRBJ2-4	TGTGCCAGCAGTGTCCCCACGTCGGGGGAAAAGTCGGCGGACATTCAGTACTTC	CASSVPTSGEKSADIQYF
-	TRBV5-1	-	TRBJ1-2	TGCGCCAGCAGTGTAGAGACTAACTATGGCTACACCTTC	CASSVETNYGYTF
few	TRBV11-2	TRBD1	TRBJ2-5	TGTGCCAGCAGCTTCCCCGGGGGACAGGCAAAAGAGACCCAGTACTTC	CASSFPGGQAKETQYF
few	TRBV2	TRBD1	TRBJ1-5	TGTGCCAGCAGAGATAGGACAGGGGGAAGCAATCAGCCCCAGCATTTT	CASRDRTGGSNQPQHF
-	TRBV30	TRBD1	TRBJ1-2	TGTGCCTGGAGTGTAGGCAGGGGGCGGGATGGCTACACCTTC	CAWSVGRGRDGYTF
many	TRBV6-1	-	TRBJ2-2	TGTGCCAGCAGTCGAGACTTCGACGCCGGGGAGCTGTTTTTT	CASSRDFDAGELFF
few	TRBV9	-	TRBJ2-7	TGTGCCAGCAGCGTAGGTGGGAGCTACTCCTACGAGCAGTACTTC	CASSVGGSYSYEQYF
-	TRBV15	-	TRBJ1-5	TGTGCCGTTACCCAGGGATACAATCAGCCCCAGCATTTT	CAVTQGYNQPQHF
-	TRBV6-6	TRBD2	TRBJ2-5	TGTGCCAGCAGTCGACTGAGCGGGGGGGCTGAGACCCAGTACTTC	CASSRLSGGAETQYF
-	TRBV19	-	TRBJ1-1	TGTGCCAGTTTCCTGAGTGCGGGGACCTGGAACACTGAAGCTTTCTTT	CASFLSAGTWNTEAFF
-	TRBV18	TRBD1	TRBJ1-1	TGTGCCAGCTCACCCCAAAAGACAGGGAGCGCTGAAGCTTTCTTT	CASSPQKTGSAEAFF
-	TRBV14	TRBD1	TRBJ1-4	TGTGCCAGCAGCCAAGGCGCAGGGGGCGAAAAACTGTTTTTT	CASSQGAGGEKLFF
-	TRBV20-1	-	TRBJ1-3	TGCAGTGGAGTAGGGAGGGACACCATATATTTT	CSGVGRDTIYF
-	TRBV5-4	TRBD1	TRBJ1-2	TGTGCCAGCAGCCGCGCCGGGACAGTCTATGGCTACACCTTC	CASSRAGTVYGYTF
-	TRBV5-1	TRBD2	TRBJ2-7	TGCGCCAGCAGCGACGGGGCCCTAGCGGGGGTATCCTACAAGCAGTACTTC	CASSDGALAGVSYKQYF
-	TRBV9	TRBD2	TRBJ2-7	TGTGCCAGCAGCTCCCACCGGGCGGGGGGAAACTACGAGCAGTACTTC	CASSSHRAGGNYEQYF
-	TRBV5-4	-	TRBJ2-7	TGTGCCAGCAGCTTTCTCTCCTACGAGCAGTACTTC	CASSFLSYEQYF
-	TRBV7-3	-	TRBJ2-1	TGTGCCAGCAGCCCGAAAGGGGGGCCGGGGGAGGGGCAGTTCTTC	CASSPKGGPGEGQFF
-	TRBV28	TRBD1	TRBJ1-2	TGTGCCAGCACCCTGACAGGGGGGGCCTATGGCTACACCTTC	CASTLTGGAYGYTF
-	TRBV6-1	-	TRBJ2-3	TGTGCCAGCCAGGAGGGAGATACGCAGTATTTT	CASQEGDTQYF
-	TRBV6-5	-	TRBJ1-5	TGTGCCAGCAGCCAGGGGTATAGCAATCAGCCCCAGCATTTT	CASSQGYSNQPQHF
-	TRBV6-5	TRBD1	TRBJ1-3	TGTGCCAGCAGCCGTGGGACAGACGGAAACACCATATATTTT	CASSRGTDGNTIYF
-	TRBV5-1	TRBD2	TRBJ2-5	TGCGCCAGCAGCCCGGCCGGGGGGTACCAAGAGACCCAGTACTTC	CASSPAGGYQETQYF
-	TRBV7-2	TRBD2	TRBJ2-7	TGTGCCAGCAGCGGGGGTAGCGGGGGACAGCGGGACGAGCAGTACTTC	CASSGGSGGQRDEQYF
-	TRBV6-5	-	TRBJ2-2	TGTGCCAGCAGTCCCCGACTCGTAGCCGGGGAGCTGTTTTTT	CASSPRLVAGELFF
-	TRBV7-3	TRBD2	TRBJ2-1	TGTGCCAGCAGCTTAACTGTTGCGGGGGGGTGGGATGAGCAGTTCTTC	CASSLTVAGGWDEQFF
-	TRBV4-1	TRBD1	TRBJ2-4	TGCGCCAGCAGCCAAGATATCGCGACAGGGGGCATTTTGTGGGCCAAAAACATTCAGTACTTC	CASSQDIATGGILWAKNIQYF
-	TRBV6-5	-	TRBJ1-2	TGTGCCAGCAGTTACTCTGGCAGTCCCTCTTGGGGCTACACCTTC	CASSYSGSPSWGYTF
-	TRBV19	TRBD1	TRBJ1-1	TGTGCCACCAGGGGGCAGGGAGGACTTCAGACTGAAGCTTTCTTT	CATRGQGGLQTEAFF
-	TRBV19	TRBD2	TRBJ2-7	TGTGCCAGTAGTATTTCCGGAAGCGGGGCCTCCTACGAGCAGTACTTC	CASSISGSGASYEQYF
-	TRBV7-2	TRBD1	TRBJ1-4	TGTGCCAGCAGCCCACAGACAGGGGGCTATGAAAAACTGTTTTTT	CASSPQTGGYEKLFF
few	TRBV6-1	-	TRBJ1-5	TGTGCCAGCAGCCCCTCCGGGAGCAATCAGCCCCAGCATTTT	CASSPSGSNQPQHF